This is a list of T cell receptor beta chains from one sample in a study of T cells after yellow fever vaccination. In TCRdb, the 5' RACE reads were re-called with MiXCR into one record per CDR3 protein. The table records 200,000 or so distinct CDR3 sequences, 6% to 8% of them present only once. The sample was CD4+ T cells sorted from PBMCs, taken on the day of the yellow fever booster vaccination. These TCRs come from a man aged 25 to 40 who received the YFV17D yellow fever vaccine. Each CDR3 is given with its conserved first and last residue. The D gene is left open where the match is weak. Not every row has a clone size; where given, it reads once, few, many or a size class.

D: NA; size: many; J: TRBJ2-3; V: TRBV5-1; CDR3: CASSLSSGLPDTQYF; DNA: TGCGCCAGCAGCTTGTCAAGCGGTCTCCCAGATACGCAGTATTTT
D: TRBD2; size: medium-sized; J: TRBJ2-7; V: TRBV7-3; CDR3: CASSLRRLAAYEQYF; DNA: TGTGCCAGCAGCTTAAGAAGACTAGCGGCCTACGAGCAGTACTTC
D: TRBD2; size: few; J: TRBJ2-7; V: TRBV20-1; CDR3: CSASPTSGSFGEQYF; DNA: TGCAGTGCTTCCCCGACTAGCGGGAGTTTTGGCGAGCAGTACTTC
D: NA; size: few; J: TRBJ1-6; V: TRBV5-4; CDR3: CASSLDSSLGSPLHF; DNA: TGTGCCAGCAGCTTAGACAGCTCCCTCGGTTCACCCCTCCACTTT
D: TRBD2; size: NA; J: TRBJ2-1; V: TRBV20-1; CDR3: CSASLAGDPYNEQFF; DNA: TGCAGTGCCTCACTAGCGGGAGATCCCTACAATGAGCAGTTCTTC
D: NA; size: many; J: TRBJ2-4; V: TRBV10-2; CDR3: CACRQTERNIQYF; DNA: TGCGCCTGTCGACAGACGGAAAGGAACATTCAGTACTTC
D: NA; size: NA; J: TRBJ1-4; V: TRBV25-1; CDR3: CASTRGNEKLFF; DNA: TGTGCCAGCACGCGCGGGAATGAAAAACTGTTTTTT
D: NA; size: many; J: TRBJ2-1; V: TRBV5-1; CDR3: CASSLVAGGNNEQFF; DNA: TGCGCCAGCAGCTTGGTAGCAGGCGGTAACAATGAGCAGTTCTTC
D: NA; size: few; J: TRBJ2-7; V: TRBV7-3; CDR3: CASSLLGAPYSYEQYF; DNA: TGTGCCAGCAGCTTATTAGGAGCGCCCTACTCCTACGAGCAGTACTTC
D: NA; size: NA; J: TRBJ1-2; V: TRBV15; CDR3: CATSRLTASANYGYTF; DNA: TGTGCCACCAGCAGACTCACAGCCTCCGCTAACTATGGCTACACCTTC
D: TRBD2; size: NA; J: TRBJ2-1; V: TRBV6-2/TRBV6-3; CDR3: CASRTGVPSGSNEQFF; DNA: TGTGCCAGCAGAACAGGGGTGCCTAGCGGGAGCAATGAGCAGTTCTTC
D: TRBD2; size: NA; J: TRBJ2-5; V: TRBV5-1; CDR3: CASSPTASGQETQYF; DNA: TGCGCCAGCAGCCCGACGGCTAGCGGCCAAGAGACCCAGTACTTC
D: NA; size: few; J: TRBJ2-1; V: TRBV29-1; CDR3: CSVGTHNEQFF; DNA: TGCAGCGTTGGGACACACAATGAGCAGTTCTTC
D: TRBD2; size: few; J: TRBJ2-3; V: TRBV7-2; CDR3: CASSLASGIDTQYF; DNA: TGTGCCAGCAGCTTAGCCAGCGGGATCGATACGCAGTATTTT
D: TRBD2; size: NA; J: TRBJ2-7; V: TRBV20-1; CDR3: CSAGTSGKSYEQYF; DNA: TGCAGTGCTGGGACTAGCGGGAAATCCTACGAGCAGTACTTC
D: TRBD2; size: many; J: TRBJ2-1; V: TRBV7-3; CDR3: CASSLTRGLGPREQFF; DNA: TGTGCCAGCAGCTTAACGCGGGGACTAGGGCCTCGGGAGCAGTTCTTC
D: NA; size: many; J: TRBJ2-2; V: TRBV9; CDR3: CASSGYQGGELFF; DNA: TGTGCCAGCAGCGGTTATCAGGGCGGGGAGCTGTTTTTT
D: NA; size: few; J: TRBJ2-3; V: TRBV7-9; CDR3: CASSLFRGGSTDTQYF; DNA: TGTGCCAGCAGCTTATTCAGGGGAGGAAGCACAGATACGCAGTATTTT
D: NA; size: many; J: TRBJ2-7; V: TRBV28; CDR3: CASRPNFPGQYF; DNA: TGTGCCAGCAGGCCTAACTTCCCGGGGCAGTACTTC
D: NA; size: few; J: TRBJ2-2; V: TRBV2; CDR3: CASSAGDTGELFF; DNA: TGTGCCAGCAGTGCAGGGGACACCGGGGAGCTGTTTTTT
D: NA; size: NA; J: TRBJ2-7; V: TRBV7-3; CDR3: CAGGGRYEQYF; DNA: TGTGCCGGTGGGGGCAGGTACGAGCAGTACTTC
D: NA; size: NA; J: TRBJ2-5; V: TRBV7-2; CDR3: CASSLAGSETQYF; DNA: TGTGCCAGCAGCTTAGCGGGCAGCGAGACCCAGTACTTC
D: NA; size: many; J: TRBJ2-7; V: TRBV5-6; CDR3: CASSLRRVLVREQYF; DNA: TGTGCCAGCAGCTTGCGGCGGGTACTAGTGAGGGAGCAGTACTTC
D: NA; size: NA; J: TRBJ2-7; V: TRBV7-9; CDR3: CASSLDGSRYEQYF; DNA: TGTGCCAGCAGCTTAGACGGGAGTAGGTACGAGCAGTACTTC
D: NA; size: few; J: TRBJ2-3; V: TRBV4-3; CDR3: CASSQDTSTDTQYF; DNA: TGCGCCAGCAGCCAAGATACAAGCACAGATACGCAGTATTTT
D: NA; size: NA; J: TRBJ2-1; V: TRBV21-1; CDR3: CASSKGGGDRGHNEQFF; DNA: TGTGCCAGCAGCAAAGGGGGGGGGGACAGGGGACACAATGAGCAGTTCTTC